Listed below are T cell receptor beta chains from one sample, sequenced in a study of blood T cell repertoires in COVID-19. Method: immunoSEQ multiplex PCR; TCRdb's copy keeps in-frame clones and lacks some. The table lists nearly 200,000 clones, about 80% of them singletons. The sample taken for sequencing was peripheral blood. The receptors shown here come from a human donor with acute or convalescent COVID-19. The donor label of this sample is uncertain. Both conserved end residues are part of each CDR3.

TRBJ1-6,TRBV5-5,CASSLEGGPLDSPLHF
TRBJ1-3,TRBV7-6,CASSRTAGSGNTIYF
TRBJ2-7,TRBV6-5,CASKTAYEQYF
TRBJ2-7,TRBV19,CASSSSGYEQYF
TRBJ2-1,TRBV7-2,CASSQVPGREPNNEQFF
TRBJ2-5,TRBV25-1,CASSEYGLGREETQYF
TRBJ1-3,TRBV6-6,CASKAGAGNTIYF
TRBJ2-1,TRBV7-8,CASSPSGGQWFF
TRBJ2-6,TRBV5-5,CASSRLDPGANVLTF
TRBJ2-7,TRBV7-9,CASSLAGGYEQYF
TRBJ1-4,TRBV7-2,CASSLVLNEKLFF
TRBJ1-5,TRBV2,CASSDRGNQPQHF
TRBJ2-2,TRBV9,CAIRLRRGTGELFF
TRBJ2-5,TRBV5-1,CASSKPGLAGGETQYF
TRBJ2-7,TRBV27,CASSFPRTGGRYEQYF
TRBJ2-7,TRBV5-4,CASSARLAGNSYEQYF
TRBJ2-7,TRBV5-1,CASSLELVDYEQYF
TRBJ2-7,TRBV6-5,CASRSGSALYEQYF
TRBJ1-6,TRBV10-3,CAISETQNSPLHF
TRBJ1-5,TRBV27,CASSLTGLRNQPQHF
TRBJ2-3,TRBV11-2,CASSPRQGPDTQYF
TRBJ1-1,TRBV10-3,CAISESQGPVNTEAFF
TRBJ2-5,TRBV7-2,CASSLVRDRGVPRETQYF
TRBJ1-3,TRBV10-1,CASSAGLGNTIYF
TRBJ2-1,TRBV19,CASSMASGTYNEQFF
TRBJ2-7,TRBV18,CASSPLSAGGPYEQYF
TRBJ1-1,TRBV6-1,CASSDRTGRGTEAFF
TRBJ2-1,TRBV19,CASSIGGSGRGNEQFF
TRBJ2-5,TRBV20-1,CSPRGQETQYF
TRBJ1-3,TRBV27,CASSPVPAGNTIYF
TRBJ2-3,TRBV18,CASSPDLTSTDTQYF